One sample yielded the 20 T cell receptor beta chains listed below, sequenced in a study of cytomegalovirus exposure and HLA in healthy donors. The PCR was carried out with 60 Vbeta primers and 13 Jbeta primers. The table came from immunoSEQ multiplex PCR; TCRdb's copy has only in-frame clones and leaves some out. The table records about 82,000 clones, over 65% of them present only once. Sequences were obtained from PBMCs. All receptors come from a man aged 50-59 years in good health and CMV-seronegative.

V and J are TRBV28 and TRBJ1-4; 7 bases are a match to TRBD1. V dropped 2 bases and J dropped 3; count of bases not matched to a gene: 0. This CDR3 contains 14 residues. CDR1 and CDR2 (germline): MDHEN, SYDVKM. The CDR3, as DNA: TGTGCCAGCAGTTTAGGGACAGCTAATGAAAAACTGTTTTTT. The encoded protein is CASSLGTANEKLFF.

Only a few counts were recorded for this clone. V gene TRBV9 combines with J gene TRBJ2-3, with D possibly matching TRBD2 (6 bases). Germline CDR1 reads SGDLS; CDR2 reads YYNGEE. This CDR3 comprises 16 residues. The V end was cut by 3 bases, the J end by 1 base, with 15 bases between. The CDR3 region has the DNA TGTGCCAGCAGCGCCCCCCCCGGGAGCCGCACAGATACGCAGTATTTT. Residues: CASSAPPGSRTDTQYF.

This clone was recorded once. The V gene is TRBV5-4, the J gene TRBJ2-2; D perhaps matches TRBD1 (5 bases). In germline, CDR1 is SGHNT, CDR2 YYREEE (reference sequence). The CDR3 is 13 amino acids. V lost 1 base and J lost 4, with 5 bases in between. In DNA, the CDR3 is TGTGCCAGCAGCTTGCAGGGCACCGGGGAGCTGTTTTTT. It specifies CASSLQGTGELFF.

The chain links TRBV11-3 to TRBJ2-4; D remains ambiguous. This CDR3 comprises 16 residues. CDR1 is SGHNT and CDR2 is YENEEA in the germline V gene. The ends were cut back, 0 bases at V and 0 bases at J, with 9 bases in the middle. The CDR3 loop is CASSLDASLAKNIQYF. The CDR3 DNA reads TGTGCCAGCAGCTTAGACGCCAGTCTAGCCAAAAACATTCAGTACTTC.

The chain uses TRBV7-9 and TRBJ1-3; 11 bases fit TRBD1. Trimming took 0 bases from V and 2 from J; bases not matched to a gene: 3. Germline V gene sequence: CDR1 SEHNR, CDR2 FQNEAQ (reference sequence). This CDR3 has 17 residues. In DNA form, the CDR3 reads TGTGCCAGCAGCTTAGCGCGGGGACAGGGGGCTGGAAACACCATATATTTT. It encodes CASSLARGQGAGNTIYF.

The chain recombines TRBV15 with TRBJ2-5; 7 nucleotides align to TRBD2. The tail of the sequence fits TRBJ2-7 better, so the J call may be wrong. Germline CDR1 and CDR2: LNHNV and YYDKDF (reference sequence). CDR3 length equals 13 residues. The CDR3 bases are TGTGCCACCAGCGGGAGGGACGGGTACGAGCAGTACTTC. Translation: CATSGRDGYEQYF.

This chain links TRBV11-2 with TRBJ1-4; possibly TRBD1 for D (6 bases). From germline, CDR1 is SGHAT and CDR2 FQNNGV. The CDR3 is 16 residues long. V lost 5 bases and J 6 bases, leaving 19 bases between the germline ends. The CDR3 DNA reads TGTGCCAGCAGCCCGGGGCCTACAGGGCTCTATGAAAAACTGTTTTTT. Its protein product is CASSPGPTGLYEKLFF. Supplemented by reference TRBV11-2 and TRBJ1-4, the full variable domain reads EAGVAQSPRYKIIEKRQSVAFWCNPISGHATLYWYQQILGQGPKLLIQFQNNGVVDDSQLPKDRFSAERLKGVDSTLKIQPAKLEDSAVYLCASSPGPTGLYEKLFFGSGTQLSVL.

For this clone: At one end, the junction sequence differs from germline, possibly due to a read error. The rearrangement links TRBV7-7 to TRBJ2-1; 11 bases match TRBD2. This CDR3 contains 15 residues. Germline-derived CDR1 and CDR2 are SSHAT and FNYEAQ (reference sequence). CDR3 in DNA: TGTGCTAGCAGCTTAGGTAGCGGGGGGGCCAATGAGCAGTTCTTC. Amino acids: CASSLGSGGANEQFF.

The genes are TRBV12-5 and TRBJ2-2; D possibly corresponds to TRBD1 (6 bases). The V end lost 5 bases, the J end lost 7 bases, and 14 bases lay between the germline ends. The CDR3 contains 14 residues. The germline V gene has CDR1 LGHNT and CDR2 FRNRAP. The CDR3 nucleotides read TGTGCTAGTGGTCAAACGCAGGGGTACGGGGAGCTGTTTTTT. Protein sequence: CASGQTQGYGELFF. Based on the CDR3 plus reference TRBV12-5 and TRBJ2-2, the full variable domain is DARVTQTPRHKVTEMGQEVTMRCQPILGHNTVFWYRQTMMQGLELLAYFRNRAPLDDSGMPKDRFSAEMPDATLATLKIQPSEPRDSAVYFCASGQTQGYGELFFGEGSRLTVL.

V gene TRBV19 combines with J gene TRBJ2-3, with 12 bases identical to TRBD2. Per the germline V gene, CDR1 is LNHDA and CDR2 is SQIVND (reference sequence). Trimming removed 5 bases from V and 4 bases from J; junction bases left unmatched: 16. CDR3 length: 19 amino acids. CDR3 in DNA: TGTGCCAGTAGTCCCGAACGACCTTCTAGCGGGGGGGGCGCAGATACGCAGTATTTT. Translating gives CASSPERPSSGGGADTQYF.

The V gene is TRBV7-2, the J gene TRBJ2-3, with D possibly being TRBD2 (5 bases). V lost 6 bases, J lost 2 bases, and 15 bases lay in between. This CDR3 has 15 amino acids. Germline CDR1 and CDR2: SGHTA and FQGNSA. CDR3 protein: CASSSSRLSTDTQYF. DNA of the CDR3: TGTGCCAGCAGTTCATCGAGACTATCCACAGATACGCAGTATTTT.

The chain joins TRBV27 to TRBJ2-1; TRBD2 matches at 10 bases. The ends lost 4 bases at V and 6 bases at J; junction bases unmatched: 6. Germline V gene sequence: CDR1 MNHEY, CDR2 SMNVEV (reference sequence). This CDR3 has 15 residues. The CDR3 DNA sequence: TGTGCCAGCAGTTCAGCGGGGGGGCGGATCAATGAGCAGTTCTTC. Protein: CASSSAGGRINEQFF.

Written as DNA, the CDR3 is TGTGCCAGCAGCGTAGCAGGGTTGGGTCAGCCCCAGCATTTT. This translates into CASSVAGLGQPQHF. The chain recombines TRBV9 with TRBJ1-5, with a weak D call TRBD1 (5 bases). This CDR3 region has 14 residues. CDR1 is SGDLS and CDR2 is YYNGEE in the germline V gene. V was pared by 0 bases and J by 6 bases, with 10 bases between. Complete variable domain (other parts from reference TRBV9 and TRBJ1-5): DSGVTQTPKHLITATGQRVTLRCSPRSGDLSVYWYQQSLDQGLQFLIQYYNGEERAKGNILERFSAQQFPDLHSELNLSSLELGDSALYFCASSVAGLGQPQHFGDGTRLSIL.

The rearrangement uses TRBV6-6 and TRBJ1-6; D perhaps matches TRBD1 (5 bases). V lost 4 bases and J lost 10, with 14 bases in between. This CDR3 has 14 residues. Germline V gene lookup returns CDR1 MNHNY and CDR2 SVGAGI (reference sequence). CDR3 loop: CASSWAGGESPLHF. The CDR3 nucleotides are TGTGCCAGCAGTTGGGCAGGAGGGGAATCACCCCTCCACTTT.

The chain's CDR3 is CSVERQGGYTF. The CDR3 DNA is TGCAGCGTTGAAAGACAGGGAGGCTACACCTTC. This rearrangement joins TRBV29-1 to TRBJ1-2; TRBD1 aligns across 7 bases. The junction had 2 bases not matched to a gene; V was cut back by 2 bases and J by 8 bases. Germline CDR1 SQVTM, CDR2 ANQGSEA. This CDR3 comprises 11 residues.

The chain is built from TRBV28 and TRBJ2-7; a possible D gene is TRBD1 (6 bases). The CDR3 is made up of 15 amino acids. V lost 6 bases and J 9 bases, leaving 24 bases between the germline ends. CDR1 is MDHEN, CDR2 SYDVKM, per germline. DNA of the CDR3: TGTGCCAGCAGCCCCCCGGGGACACTTCCGAAGGGGCAGTACTTC. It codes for CASSPPGTLPKGQYF.

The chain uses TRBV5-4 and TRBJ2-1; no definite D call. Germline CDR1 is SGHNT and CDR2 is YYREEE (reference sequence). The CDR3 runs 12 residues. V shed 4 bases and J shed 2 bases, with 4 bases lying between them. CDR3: CASSQTYNEQFF. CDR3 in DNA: TGTGCCAGCAGCCAGACCTACAATGAGCAGTTCTTC.

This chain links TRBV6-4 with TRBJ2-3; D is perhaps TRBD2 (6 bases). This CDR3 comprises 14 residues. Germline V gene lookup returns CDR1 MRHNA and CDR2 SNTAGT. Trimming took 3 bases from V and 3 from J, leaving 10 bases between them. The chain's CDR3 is CASSEGLTTDTQYF. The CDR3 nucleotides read TGTGCCAGCAGTGAGGGACTCACAACAGATACGCAGTATTTT.

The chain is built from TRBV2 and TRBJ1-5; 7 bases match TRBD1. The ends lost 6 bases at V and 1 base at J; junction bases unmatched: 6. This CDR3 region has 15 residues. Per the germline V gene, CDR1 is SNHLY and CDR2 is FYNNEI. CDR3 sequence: CASRVQGVSNQPQHF. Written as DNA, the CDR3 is TGTGCCAGCAGAGTCCAGGGGGTGAGCAATCAGCCCCAGCATTTT.

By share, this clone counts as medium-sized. The CDR3 DNA follows: TGTGCCAGCAGCTTAAACGGGGTTACTAATGAAAAACTGTTTTTT. This codes for CASSLNGVTNEKLFF. This chain links TRBV7-6 with TRBJ1-4, with D uncertain. Germline V CDR1 and CDR2: SGHVS, FNYEAQ. This CDR3 comprises 15 residues. V gave up 2 bases and J gave up 2 bases, with 9 bases separating them. The variable domain in full, with the rest retrieved from reference TRBV7-6 and TRBJ1-4, is GAGVSQSPRYKVTKRGQDVALRCDPISGHVSLYWYRQALGQGPEFLTYFNYEAQQDKSGLPNDRFSAERPEGSISTLTIQRTEQRDSAMYRCASSLNGVTNEKLFFGSGTQLSVL.